The entry below gives a single T cell receptor beta chain sequence along with its context. Its target is unknown. Investigators prepared the TCR beta libraries by applying iRepertoire HTBI primers and Arm-PCR of CDR3 regions. Authors' processing steps: Samples collectively showed approximately 62 TRBV and approximately 15 TRBJ segments. TCRdb itself ran the multiplex PCR reads through MiXCR, one entry per CDR3 protein. TCRdb's processing, not the authors', yielded these V and J calls. The table includes about 460,000 distinct CDR3 sequences, less than 25% detected once. The data were obtained in a study of regulatory T cells in long-lasting Graves disease. Study summary: The criterion for persistent Graves' disease was over 5 years of antithyroid drugs with positive TSH receptor antibodies. Overall study findings and caveats: New patients shared fewer public clonotypes (about 1,000) than persistent patients did (fewer than 3,000).

This sample's time point: persistent/refractory GD, antithyroid drugs over 5 years with positive TRAb. PBMC-extracted RNA yielded the TCR library. Patients were enrolled at an endocrinology department in Xi'an, China. Here the sequenced sample was peripheral blood mononuclear cells (PBMCs), taken when the disease was refractory, from a patient treated with antithyroid drugs. This receptor was taken from a female donor with Graves disease.

The CDR3 DNA reads TGCGCCAGCAGCTTGGACCCTATGGACACTGAAGCTTTCTTT. Its translation: CASSLDPMDTEAFF. V usage is TRBV5-1 and J usage is TRBJ1-1, with D unclear. Germline assignment: CDR1 SGHRS and CDR2 YFSETQ. The CDR3 contains 14 residues. V lost 0 bases to trimming and J lost 3 bases, with 9 bases between them.